Shown below are 24 T cell receptor beta chains from a single sample sequenced in a study of cytomegalovirus exposure and HLA in healthy donors (dated by TCRdb to between 2016 and 2019). Library construction relied on the immunoSEQ multiplex PCR assay. For the multiplex PCR, a mixture combining 60 forward primers for TCR Vbeta segments and 13 reverse primers for TCR Jbeta segments was used. What TCRdb holds here is the immuneACCESS table cut down to in-frame rearrangements. Part of the clones is not present; checked against another copy, under half of the missing clones reflect an unresolved V gene, and the others are unexplained. Present in this sample are 35,000 to 50,000 clones, around 77% of which were seen just once. The ten biggest clones cover roughly 1.3% of the sample. Material for sequencing was PBMCs. The receptors come from a young man in good health and CMV-seronegative.

J is TRBJ2-5 and V is TRBV2, with 10 bases identical to TRBD2. The J call may not be correct, given that the DNA end is closer to TRBJ2-7. Germline V gene sequence: CDR1 SNHLY, CDR2 FYNNEI. The CDR3 runs to 15 residues. The CDR3 sequence: CASRAELAGKYEQYF. For the CDR3, the DNA is TGTGCCAGCAGGGCTGAACTAGCGGGAAAATACGAGCAGTACTTC.

The chain carries TRBV6-5 and TRBJ2-3; possible D gene TRBD1, 6 bases. The germline CDR1 and CDR2 sequences are MNHEY and SVGAGI. This CDR3 contains 16 residues. Trimming left V 0 bases short and J 3 bases short, with 13 bases between. The CDR3 DNA sequence: TGTGCCAGCAGTTACTCTAACAAGGGGGATACAGATACGCAGTATTTT. Translating it yields CASSYSNKGDTDTQYF.

As to this clone: One junction end does not reproduce the germline sequence, and a read error may be involved. The J gene is TRBJ1-5, the V gene TRBV7-2, with 7 positions matching TRBD1. The CDR3 runs 11 residues. Germline V gene lookup returns CDR1 SGHTA and CDR2 FQGNSA. CDR3 in amino acids: CASRKDRLLYF. In nucleotides, the CDR3 is TGTGCCAGCAGAAAGGACAGGCTTTTGTATTTT.

As to this clone: The sample has other DNA sequences that encode this CDR3 too. The chain links TRBV18 to TRBJ2-7; 12 nucleotides align to TRBD2. Losses at the gene ends were 3 bases for V and 7 bases for J; bases not matched to a gene: 4. The CDR3 is made up of 14 amino acids. CDR1 is KGHSH, CDR2 LQKENI, per germline. The CDR3 DNA reads as TGTGCCAGCTCACCGGGGACTAGCGGGTCTGAGCAGTACTTC. Translating gives CASSPGTSGSEQYF.

The rearrangement joins TRBV6-5 to TRBJ2-5; D is unresolved. The DNA end favors TRBJ2-7, so the J call may be wrong. The V gene's germline CDR1 is MNHEY and CDR2 SVGAGI. The CDR3 loop spans 11 amino acids. CDR3 sequence (DNA): TGTGCCAGCAGTTACCCGTACGAGCAGTACTTC. Translating it yields CASSYPYEQYF.

The chain employs TRBV25-1 and TRBJ1-5; D unclear. The CDR3 spans 14 residues. Germline V gives CDR1 MGHDK, CDR2 SYGVNS. V lost 5 bases and J 0 bases, leaving 8 bases between the germline ends. CDR3 region: CASSTANSNQPQHF. The CDR3 DNA reads TGTGCCAGCAGTACAGCTAATAGCAATCAGCCCCAGCATTTT.

The CDR3 nucleotides are TGTGCCACCAGCAGAGTGGAAGACACCCCGAACAATGAGCAGTTCTTC. It is translated as CATSRVEDTPNNEQFF. The chain recombines TRBV15 with TRBJ2-1; D call uncertain. The V end was cut by 1 base, the J end by 5 bases, with 15 bases between. Germline values: CDR1 LNHNV, CDR2 YYDKDF (reference sequence). The CDR3 extends over 16 amino acids. Complete variable domain (other parts from reference TRBV15 and TRBJ2-1): DAMVIQNPRYQVTQFGKPVTLSCSQTLNHNVMYWYQQKSSQAPKLLFHYYDKDFNNEADTPDNFQSRRPNTSFCFLDIRSPGLGDTAMYLCATSRVEDTPNNEQFFGPGTRLTVL.

This clone was seen only a few times. The chain links TRBV2 to TRBJ2-5, with TRBD1 matching over 7 bases. Germline V gives CDR1 SNHLY, CDR2 FYNNEI. There are 14 residues in the CDR3. J was trimmed by 2 bases and V by 6 bases; bases with no gene match: 6. CDR3 sequence reads: CASSLDRSQETQYF. The CDR3 DNA sequence: TGTGCCAGCAGCCTGGACAGGTCACAAGAGACCCAGTACTTC.

This chain links TRBV27 with TRBJ2-7, with TRBD2 as a possible D gene (5 bases). The V gene lost 4 bases and the J gene lost 7 bases, with 14 bases spanning the gap. CDR3 length equals 13 residues. CDR1 and CDR2 from the germline V gene are MNHEY and SMNVEV (reference sequence). The CDR3 protein is CASSSSGWAEQYF. The CDR3 nucleotides are TGTGCCAGCAGTTCCTCGGGGTGGGCGGAGCAGTACTTC.

The chain recombines TRBV5-1 with TRBJ2-3; a weak D match, TRBD2 (6 bases). From germline, CDR1 is SGHRS and CDR2 YFSETQ. CDR3 size: 15 residues. The V gene lost 0 bases and the J gene lost 2 bases, with 10 bases spanning the gap. CDR3 region: CASSLDAGNTDTQYF. The CDR3 DNA reads TGCGCCAGCAGCTTGGATGCGGGAAACACAGATACGCAGTATTTT. Drawing the rest from reference TRBV5-1 and TRBJ2-3, the complete variable domain is KAGVTQTPRYLIKTRGQQVTLSCSPISGHRSVSWYQQTPGQGLQFLFEYFSETQRNKGNFPGRFSGRQFSNSRSEMNVSTLELGDSALYLCASSLDAGNTDTQYFGPGTRLTVL.

The chain joins TRBV9 to TRBJ1-1; tentative D call: TRBD1 (6 bases). This CDR3 spans 13 amino acids. V was trimmed by 6 bases and J by 4 bases, leaving 13 bases between them. Germline V CDR1 and CDR2: SGDLS, YYNGEE. The CDR3 bases are TGTGCCAGCACTAGGGGGGGGAGCACTGAAGCTTTCTTT. The encoded protein is CASTRGGSTEAFF.

This chain connects TRBV19 to TRBJ2-3; the match to TRBD1 covers 8 bases. Losses at the gene ends were 3 bases for V and 5 bases for J; bases not matched to a gene: 7. The length of the CDR3 is 15 residues. The germline V gene has CDR1 LNHDA and CDR2 SQIVND (reference sequence). CDR3 protein: CASSINRGSGDTQYF. The CDR3 DNA sequence: TGTGCCAGTAGTATTAACAGGGGGTCTGGAGATACGCAGTATTTT.

The table lists this clone with a few counts. The chain combines TRBV7-3 with TRBJ2-2; TRBD1 agrees at 7 bases. The V gene's germline CDR1 is SGHTA and CDR2 FQGTGA. The ends lost 2 bases at V and 1 base at J; junction bases unmatched: 1. The CDR3 loop spans 15 amino acids. CDR3 sequence: CASSLGDRNTGELFF. The CDR3 DNA reads TGTGCCAGCAGCTTAGGGGACAGGAACACCGGGGAGCTGTTTTTT.

This chain joins TRBV2 and TRBJ2-3, with 9 nucleotides matching TRBD2. Trimming took 6 bases from V and 2 from J; bases not matched to a gene: 12. Per the germline V gene, CDR1 is SNHLY and CDR2 is FYNNEI. This CDR3 is 17 amino acids long. This CDR3 is CASRPGLAPTSTDTQYF. CDR3 bases: TGTGCCAGCAGGCCCGGACTAGCGCCAACCTCCACAGATACGCAGTATTTT. The complete variable domain, with remaining parts taken from reference TRBV2 and TRBJ2-3, reads EPEVTQTPSHQVTQMGQEVILRCVPISNHLYFYWYRQILGQKVEFLVSFYNNEISEKSEIFDDQFSVERPDGSNFTLKIRSTKLEDSAMYFCASRPGLAPTSTDTQYFGPGTRLTVL.

The chain links TRBV7-6 to TRBJ2-7; 10 positions match TRBD1. The length of the CDR3 is 14 residues. V gave up 8 bases and J gave up 7 bases; unmatched junction bases: 11. The germline gives CDR1 SGHVS, CDR2 FNYEAQ. The CDR3 spells CASGDRGGRGEQYF. The CDR3 nucleotides read TGTGCCAGCGGGGACAGGGGAGGAAGAGGTGAGCAGTACTTC.

The chain combines TRBV5-6 with TRBJ2-7; 10 nucleotides match TRBD2. The CDR3 contains 17 residues. The J segment lost 4 bases and the V segment lost 2 bases, leaving 12 bases of the junction unmatched. Germline CDR1 and CDR2: SGHDT and YYEEEE. In nucleotides, the CDR3 is TGTGCCAGCAGCTTACAGGGGCGGGGGACTAGCGCGTACGAGCAGTACTTC. Amino acids: CASSLQGRGTSAYEQYF.

The chain is built from TRBV14 and TRBJ2-2; TRBD2 agrees at 10 bases. Germline V lookup: CDR1 SGHDN, CDR2 FVKESK. J was trimmed by 5 bases and V by 3 bases; bases with no gene match: 6. The length of the CDR3 is 16 residues. In nucleotides, the CDR3 is TGTGCCAGCAGCCACCTAGCGGGAGAAGGGACCGGGGAGCTGTTTTTT. Translation: CASSHLAGEGTGELFF.

This clone was seen a few times. V usage is TRBV5-1 and J usage is TRBJ1-4; possibly TRBD1 for D (5 bases). This CDR3 is 15 amino acids long. Germline values: CDR1 SGHRS, CDR2 YFSETQ. The ends were cut back, 6 bases at V and 8 bases at J, with 20 bases in the middle. The CDR3 loop is CASTDTHGGGEKLFF. The CDR3 DNA reads TGCGCCAGCACCGACACCCACGGGGGAGGGGAAAAACTGTTTTTT. The variable domain in full, with the rest retrieved from reference TRBV5-1 and TRBJ1-4, is KAGVTQTPRYLIKTRGQQVTLSCSPISGHRSVSWYQQTPGQGLQFLFEYFSETQRNKGNFPGRFSGRQFSNSRSEMNVSTLELGDSALYLCASTDTHGGGEKLFFGSGTQLSVL.

DNA for the CDR3: TGTGCCAGCAGCCCAACGGACAGTCGGTGGGGGGAGACCCAGTACTTC. As protein: CASSPTDSRWGETQYF. This chain connects TRBV11-2 to TRBJ2-5; D might be TRBD1 (6 bases). V lost 5 bases and J lost 5, with 21 bases in between. CDR1 and CDR2 from the germline V gene are SGHAT and FQNNGV. This CDR3 contains 16 residues. The full variable domain, its missing parts supplied by reference TRBV11-2 and TRBJ2-5, is EAGVAQSPRYKIIEKRQSVAFWCNPISGHATLYWYQQILGQGPKLLIQFQNNGVVDDSQLPKDRFSAERLKGVDSTLKIQPAKLEDSAVYLCASSPTDSRWGETQYFGPGTRLLVL.

J is TRBJ1-1 and V is TRBV2, with D possibly being TRBD1 (5 bases). Trimming took off 9 bases at V and 1 base at J, with 15 bases between the two ends. The CDR3 totals 14 residues. Germline CDR1 and CDR2: SNHLY and FYNNEI. This CDR3 is CASLIQGSNTEAFF. As DNA, the CDR3 is TGTGCCAGTCTAATTCAGGGATCGAACACTGAAGCTTTCTTT. The full variable domain, its missing parts supplied by reference TRBV2 and TRBJ1-1, is EPEVTQTPSHQVTQMGQEVILRCVPISNHLYFYWYRQILGQKVEFLVSFYNNEISEKSEIFDDQFSVERPDGSNFTLKIRSTKLEDSAMYFCASLIQGSNTEAFFGQGTRLTVV.

The chain couples TRBV7-2 to TRBJ1-4; D is possibly TRBD1 (5 bases). This CDR3 spans 15 amino acids. V was clipped by 5 bases and J by 0 bases, with 10 bases between them. CDR1 and CDR2 (germline): SGHTA, FQGNSA. Here the CDR3 reads CASSPRQSTNEKLFF. DNA of the CDR3: TGTGCCAGCAGCCCGAGACAGTCAACTAATGAAAAACTGTTTTTT. Full variable domain (rest looked up from reference TRBV7-2 and TRBJ1-4): GAGVSQSPSNKVTEKGKDVELRCDPISGHTALYWYRQSLGQGLEFLIYFQGNSAPDKSGLPSDRFSAERTGGSVSTLTIQRTQQEDSAVYLCASSPRQSTNEKLFFGSGTQLSVL.

The V call is TRBV7-2, the J call TRBJ2-3, with 7 bases matching TRBD1. Germline V gene sequence: CDR1 SGHTA, CDR2 FQGNSA. This CDR3 spans 17 amino acids. J lost 7 bases, V lost 5 bases, and 18 bases had no gene match. CDR3 sequence reads: CASSPIWTGTIIYTQYF. CDR3 coding DNA: TGTGCCAGCAGCCCCATCTGGACAGGAACCATAATTTATACGCAGTATTTT.

This clone turned up a few times. The rearrangement joins TRBV5-6 to TRBJ1-2; D uncertain. V lost 0 bases and J lost 5, with 14 bases in between. The CDR3 contains 15 residues. The V gene's germline CDR1 is SGHDT and CDR2 YYEEEE. The CDR3 spells CASSLGTGNLYGYTF. In DNA form, the CDR3 reads TGTGCCAGCAGCTTGGGGACGGGAAATTTGTATGGCTACACCTTC.

Comments on this clone: The junction departs from germline at one end; a sequencing error may be responsible. Other DNA sequences of this sample code for an identical CDR3. Here the CDR3 DNA reads TGTGCCAGCAGCCCAGGGACTTCTCCTTCCTACGAGCAGTACTTT. This sequence encodes CASSPGTSPSYEQYF. J is TRBJ2-7 and V is TRBV9; TRBD2 is a possible D gene (6 bases). The V gene's germline CDR1 is SGDLS and CDR2 YYNGEE. CDR3 length: 15 amino acids. Complete variable domain (other parts from reference TRBV9 and TRBJ2-7): DSGVTQTPKHLITATGQRVTLRCSPRSGDLSVYWYQQSLDQGLQFLIQYYNGEERAKGNILERFSAQQFPDLHSELNLSSLELGDSALYFCASSPGTSPSYEQYFGPGTRLTVT.